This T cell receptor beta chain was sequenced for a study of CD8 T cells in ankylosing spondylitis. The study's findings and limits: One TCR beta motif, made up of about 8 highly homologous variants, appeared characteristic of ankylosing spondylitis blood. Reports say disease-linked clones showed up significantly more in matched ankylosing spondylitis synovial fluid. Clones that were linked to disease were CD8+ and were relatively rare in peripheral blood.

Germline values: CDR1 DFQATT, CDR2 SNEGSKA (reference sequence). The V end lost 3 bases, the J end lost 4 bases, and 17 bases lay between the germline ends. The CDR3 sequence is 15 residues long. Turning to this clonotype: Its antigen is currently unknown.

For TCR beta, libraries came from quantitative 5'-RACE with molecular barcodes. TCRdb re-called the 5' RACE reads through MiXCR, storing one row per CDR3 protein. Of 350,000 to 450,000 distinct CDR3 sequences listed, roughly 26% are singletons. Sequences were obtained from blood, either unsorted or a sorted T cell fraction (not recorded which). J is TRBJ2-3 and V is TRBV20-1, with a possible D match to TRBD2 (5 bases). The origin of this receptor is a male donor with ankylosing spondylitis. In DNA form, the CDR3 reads TGCAGTGCTAGGGACGAACTCAGCGGCCCAGATACGCAGTATTTT. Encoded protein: CSARDELSGPDTQYF.